The 25 T cell receptor beta chains below were found in one sample sequenced in a study of radiotherapy plus CTLA-4 blockade in lung cancer. This table comes from immunoSEQ multiplex PCR, and its TCRdb copy is limited to in-frame clones, with some not included. The table shows over 80,000 clones, with more than 75% occurring only once. This specimen was peripheral blood, taken from a patient treated with radiotherapy plus ipilimumab. These receptors all come from a human donor with non-small cell lung cancer that progressed on radiotherapy plus ipilimumab.

This chain links TRBV7-2 with TRBJ2-7; 15 bases agree with TRBD2. The CDR3 contains 16 residues. Germline loops: CDR1 SGHTA, CDR2 FQGNSA. V lost 4 bases to trimming and J lost 6 bases; unmatched junction nucleotides: 7. The chain's CDR3 is CASSSRTSGRAVEQYF. The CDR3 DNA reads as TGTGCCAGCAGCTCCCGGACTAGCGGGAGGGCCGTCGAGCAGTACTTC.

J is TRBJ2-1 and V is TRBV20-1; D is ambiguous. Deletions cut 4 bases from V and 9 bases from J, with 10 bases between. Germline CDR1 is DFQATT and CDR2 is SNEGSKA (reference sequence). This CDR3 comprises 11 residues. This chain's CDR3 is CSANRVAEQFF. In DNA, the CDR3 is TGCAGTGCTAACCGGGTGGCTGAGCAGTTCTTC.

This clone was recorded only once. The genes are TRBV7-9 and TRBJ1-1; 11 nucleotides align to TRBD1. The CDR3 is 17 amino acids. Trimming took 10 bases from V and 4 from J; bases not matched to a gene: 17. The germline CDR1 and CDR2 sequences are SEHNR and FQNEAQ (reference sequence). As DNA, the CDR3 is TGTGCCACCCAGATGGGACAGGGGGTGATCTGGGGCACTGAAGCTTTCTTT. This translates into CATQMGQGVIWGTEAFF.

This sequence joins TRBV5-6 and TRBJ1-3; 10 nucleotides agree with TRBD1. The J segment lost 0 bases and the V segment lost 4 bases, leaving 7 bases of the junction unmatched. The CDR3 sequence is 17 residues long. The germline CDR1 and CDR2 sequences are SGHDT and YYEEEE. The DNA for the CDR3 is TGTGCCAGCAGCCTCGGACAGGGGGGCAGCTCTGGAAACACCATATATTTT. Amino acid sequence: CASSLGQGGSSGNTIYF.

The V and J genes are TRBV6-1 and TRBJ1-2, with 7 positions matching TRBD1. With 7 bases clipped from V and 4 bases from J, the junction kept 9 bases outside the gene matches. CDR3 length: 14 amino acids. Germline CDR1 is MNHNS and CDR2 is SASEGT. The CDR3 here is CASTHRGSTYGYTF. CDR3 nucleotides: TGTGCCAGCACCCACAGGGGCAGCACCTATGGCTACACCTTC.

This chain connects TRBV9 to TRBJ1-6, with D unresolved. The CDR3 is 15 amino acids. Germline V CDR1 and CDR2: SGDLS, YYNGEE. The V end lost 3 bases, the J end lost 0 bases, and 7 bases lay between the germline ends. In DNA, the CDR3 is TGTGCCAGCAGCGGCGAAAGCTCCTATAATTCACCCCTCCACTTT. It encodes CASSGESSYNSPLHF.

This chain links TRBV13 with TRBJ2-6; D remains unclear. CDR3 size: 16 residues. The germline V gene encodes CDR1 PRHDT and CDR2 FYEKMQ (reference sequence). Trimming removed 1 base from V and 0 bases from J, with 7 bases in between. The CDR3 here is CASSLASSSGANVLTF. As DNA, the CDR3 is TGTGCCAGCAGCTTAGCATCGAGCTCTGGGGCCAACGTCCTGACTTTC.

DNA of the CDR3: TGTGCCAGCAGTTTCGGGGCCCCCAATCAGCCCCAGCATTTT. Residues: CASSFGAPNQPQHF. The chain uses TRBV6-5 and TRBJ1-5; perhaps TRBD1 as D (5 bases). V lost 4 bases and J lost 3, with 10 bases in between. The CDR3 extends over 14 amino acids. The germline CDR1 and CDR2 sequences are MNHEY and SVGAGI.

This chain connects TRBV5-1 to TRBJ1-5; D gene ambiguous. Trimming took off 0 bases at V and 1 base at J, with 8 bases between the two ends. This CDR3 comprises 15 residues. Germline assignment: CDR1 SGHRS and CDR2 YFSETQ. Written as DNA, the CDR3 is TGCGCCAGCAGCTTGGGTCCGATAAGCAATCAGCCCCAGCATTTT. Amino acids: CASSLGPISNQPQHF.

The CDR3 bases are TGTGCCAGCAGTTTACTAGGGGGACCCCCTGAGAGTGAAAAACTGTTTTTT. It codes for CASSLLGGPPESEKLFF. The chain joins TRBV28 to TRBJ1-4; weak D call: TRBD1 (6 bases). CDR3 length equals 17 residues. CDR1 is MDHEN and CDR2 is SYDVKM in the germline V gene. V dropped 2 bases and J dropped 7 bases, with 20 bases sitting between them.

This clone was counted a single time. V is TRBV2 and J is TRBJ2-5; D is unclear. Trimming removed 2 bases at V and 5 bases at J, with 3 bases between. The germline CDR1 and CDR2 sequences are SNHLY and FYNNEI. The CDR3 length is 11 residues. CDR3 region: CASSELETQYF. CDR3 in DNA: TGTGCCAGCAGTGAATTGGAGACCCAGTACTTC.

This clone was counted once. The V and J genes are TRBV13 and TRBJ2-3, with 9 bases that match TRBD2. Germline CDR1 and CDR2: PRHDT and FYEKMQ (reference sequence). CDR3 length: 16 residues. Unmatched junction bases numbered 7, after V lost 1 base and J lost 5 bases. For the CDR3, the DNA is TGTGCCAGCAGCTTAGCGGCTAGCGGGGATCTAGATACGCAGTATTTT. Encoded protein: CASSLAASGDLDTQYF.

The rearrangement uses TRBV13 and TRBJ1-2, with TRBD1 as a possible D gene (5 bases). This CDR3 is built from 12 residues. CDR1 and CDR2 from the germline V gene are PRHDT and FYEKMQ (reference sequence). The V end lost 0 bases, the J end lost 8 bases, and 7 bases lay between the germline ends. Here the CDR3 reads CASSLGGEGYTF. Written as DNA, the CDR3 is TGTGCCAGCAGCTTAGGAGGGGAAGGCTACACCTTC.

V is TRBV9 and J is TRBJ1-5; D ambiguous. The CDR3 runs 14 residues. Germline V gene lookup returns CDR1 SGDLS and CDR2 YYNGEE. Trimming left V 7 bases short and J 4 bases short, with 15 bases between. The CDR3 DNA follows: TGTGCCAGCGGTGGGGTACCCGGAAATCAGCCCCAGCATTTT. This codes for CASGGVPGNQPQHF.

This clone appeared a few times. This chain links TRBV19 with TRBJ2-3; D is tentatively TRBD1 or TRBD2 (5 bases each). V dropped 1 base and J dropped 3 bases, with 14 bases sitting between them. Germline V lookup: CDR1 LNHDA, CDR2 SQIVND (reference sequence). This CDR3 spans 16 amino acids. The CDR3 sequence is CASSIGGSLVTDTQYF. The DNA for the CDR3 is TGTGCCAGTAGTATAGGGGGGTCTTTGGTTACAGATACGCAGTATTTT.

This chain links TRBV10-3 with TRBJ2-2; TRBD2 matches at 13 bases. The J segment lost 8 bases and the V segment lost 5 bases, leaving 5 bases of the junction unmatched. CDR3 size: 15 residues. Germline V gene data show CDR1 as ENHRY and CDR2 as SYGVKD. CDR3 sequence: CAISPGLAGPGELFF. CDR3 DNA sequence: TGTGCCATCAGTCCGGGACTAGCGGGGCCGGGGGAGCTGTTTTTT.

This chain joins TRBV5-1 and TRBJ1-1; D is perhaps TRBD1 (6 bases). CDR1 and CDR2 from the germline V gene are SGHRS and YFSETQ. This CDR3 contains 15 residues. Trimming took 3 bases from V and 5 from J, leaving 17 bases between them. Here the CDR3 reads CASSSTAGAGTEAFF. The CDR3 DNA reads TGCGCCAGCAGCTCCACCGCGGGGGCGGGAACTGAAGCTTTCTTT.

The chain links TRBV7-2 to TRBJ1-2, with D possibly matching TRBD1 (6 bases). This CDR3 is 14 amino acids long. The germline V gene has CDR1 SGHTA and CDR2 FQGNSA. V gave up 5 bases and J gave up 3 bases, with 13 bases separating them. The CDR3 is CASSHATGHYGYTF. CDR3 DNA: TGTGCCAGCAGCCACGCCACAGGGCACTATGGCTACACCTTC.

This clone was counted once. V usage is TRBV23-1 and J usage is TRBJ1-3, with D possibly being TRBD1 (5 bases). TRBV23-1 is recorded as an ORF, its role being uncertain. The CDR3 extends over 16 amino acids. The V end lost 0 bases, the J end lost 9 bases, and 18 bases lay between the germline ends. CDR3 nucleotides: TGCGCCAGCAGTCAATCGGGGGACGGTGGACATATCACCATATATTTT. Translating gives CASSQSGDGGHITIYF.

This clone has a handful of counts. The chain joins TRBV10-3 to TRBJ1-2, with D possibly TRBD1 on 5 matching bases. V lost 10 bases and J lost 4, with 19 bases in between. The CDR3 runs 14 residues. CDR1 and CDR2 (germline): ENHRY, SYGVKD. The CDR3 spells CATTEGTDGYGYTF. In DNA, the CDR3 is TGTGCCACCACCGAAGGGACGGACGGCTATGGCTACACCTTC.

This sequence joins TRBV25-1 and TRBJ2-7; TRBD2 aligns across 9 bases. Germline V CDR1 and CDR2: MGHDK, SYGVNS. Unmatched junction bases numbered 8, after V lost 3 bases and J lost 2 bases. The CDR3 is made up of 16 amino acids. CDR3 coding DNA: TGTGCCAGCAGTGAGGTCCAGCCTAGCGGGACCTACGAGCAGTACTTC. Residues: CASSEVQPSGTYEQYF.

This clone was counted between two and nine times. The V gene is TRBV6-5, the J gene TRBJ2-4; possible D gene TRBD2, 7 bases. Trimming removed 2 bases from V and 3 bases from J, with 11 bases in between. CDR1 MNHEY and CDR2 SVGAGI come from the germline V gene. The CDR3 sequence is 15 residues long. CDR3 nucleotides: TGTGCCAGCAGTTACGGGGGGGGCGGCAAAAACATTCAGTACTTC. This translates into CASSYGGGGKNIQYF.

This clone was seen a few times. The same CDR3 is also encoded by other DNA sequences in this sample. The chain has TRBV7-2 and TRBJ2-7; 8 bases agree with TRBD2. Germline CDR1 reads SGHTA; CDR2 reads FQGNSA. The V gene end was trimmed by 5 bases and the J gene end by 5 bases; junction bases not matched to a gene: 11. The CDR3 consists of 15 residues. The CDR3 bases are TGTGCCAGCAGCCTCGGACTAGCCGGGGTTGACGAGCAGTACTTC. Its translation is CASSLGLAGVDEQYF.

This clone was observed a few times. V gene TRBV28 combines with J gene TRBJ1-2; no clear D gene. The germline CDR1 and CDR2 sequences are MDHEN and SYDVKM. The CDR3 is made up of 14 amino acids. The V end was cut by 7 bases, the J end by 0 bases, with 12 bases between. This CDR3 reads CASTSSLANYGYTF. The CDR3 bases are TGTGCCAGCACCTCGTCACTGGCTAACTATGGCTACACCTTC.

The chain is built from TRBV7-2 and TRBJ1-1; no clear D gene. The V end was cut by 7 bases, the J end by 1 base, with 10 bases between. Germline values: CDR1 SGHTA, CDR2 FQGNSA. The CDR3 consists of 13 residues. This chain's CDR3 is CASTPRANTEAFF. The CDR3 region has the DNA TGTGCCAGCACCCCAAGGGCGAACACTGAAGCTTTCTTT.